This T cell receptor (beta chain) was sequenced during a study of beta chain features in type 1 diabetes. Study-level points and caveats: Shorter TCRB CDR3s, moderately but significantly so, marked every one of the four CD4+ subsets in Type 1 diabetes patients. Reduced insertions and increased deletions marked VDJ junctions in type 1 diabetes patients.

This clone was seen repeatedly, ten times or more. Its antigen is not known. Other DNA sequences in the same sample also yield this CDR3. Expressed TCRB transcripts were sequenced, since all the RNA that had been isolated was reverse transcribed. Generated by immunoSEQ multiplex PCR, the TCRdb table keeps only in-frame clones and is missing some. Among under 150,000 clones listed, around 16% were seen once. The CDR3 length is 11 residues. Germline loops: CDR1 MDHEN, CDR2 SYDVKM. V gave up 4 bases and J gave up 2 bases, with 3 bases separating them. This TCR was recovered from a man aged 18 to 30 with type 1 diabetes. Sequencing input: central memory CD4+ T cells from blood. The chain carries TRBV28 and TRBJ2-7; unclear D gene. In DNA, the CDR3 is TGTGCCAGCAGTTCCACCTACGAGCAGTACTTC. Its protein is CASSSTYEQYF.